Described below is a single T cell receptor beta chain sequence and its context. This sample is part of a study of blood T cell repertoires in COVID-19. Original processing methods: Amplifying reference gene primers gave estimates of nucleated cell counts. Produced via immunoSEQ multiplex PCR; TCRdb's table is partial and in-frame only. V, J and clone size are those of that table, while D and trimming were read from the DNA. The sample holds over 200,000 clones, approximately 83% seen once. The clonotype originates from a woman aged 25 to 39 with COVID-19, enrolled during active disease. The sequencing sample was made of peripheral blood.

The CDR3 bases are TGCGCCAGCAGCCAAGACGGACAGGGGACCACAACTAATGAAAAACTGTTTTTT. It encodes CASSQDGQGTTTNEKLFF. This chain joins TRBV4-3 and TRBJ1-4, with 9 bases identical to TRBD1. The V gene's germline CDR1 is LGHNA and CDR2 YSLEER. The ends lost 0 bases at V and 0 bases at J; junction bases unmatched: 5. The CDR3 loop spans 18 amino acids.